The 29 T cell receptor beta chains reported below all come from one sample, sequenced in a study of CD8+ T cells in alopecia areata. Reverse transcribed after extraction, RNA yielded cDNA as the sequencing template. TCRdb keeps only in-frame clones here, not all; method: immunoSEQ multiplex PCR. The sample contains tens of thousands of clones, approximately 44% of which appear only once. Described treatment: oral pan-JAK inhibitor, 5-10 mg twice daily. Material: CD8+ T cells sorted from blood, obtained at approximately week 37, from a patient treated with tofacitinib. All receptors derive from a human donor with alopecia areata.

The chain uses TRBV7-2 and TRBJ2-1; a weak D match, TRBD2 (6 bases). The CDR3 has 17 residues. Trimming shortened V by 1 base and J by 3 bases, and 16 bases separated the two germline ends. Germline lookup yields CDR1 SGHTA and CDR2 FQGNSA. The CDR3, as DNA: TGTGCCAGCAGCTTAGTAGCTTGGCGGGACGGCTACAATGAGCAGTTCTTC. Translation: CASSLVAWRDGYNEQFF.

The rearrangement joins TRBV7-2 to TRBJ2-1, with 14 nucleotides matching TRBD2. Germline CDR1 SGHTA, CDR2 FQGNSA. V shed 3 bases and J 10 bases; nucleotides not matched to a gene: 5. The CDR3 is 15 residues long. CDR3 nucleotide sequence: TGTGCCAGCAGCTTGACTAGCGGGAGGGCCGGGGAGCAGTTCTTC. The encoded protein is CASSLTSGRAGEQFF.

The CDR3: CASSMGTEAFF. CDR3 sequence (DNA): TGTGCCAGTAGTATGGGCACTGAAGCTTTCTTT. This chain connects TRBV19 to TRBJ1-1, with D unresolved. The CDR3 is made up of 11 amino acids. The V end lost 3 bases, the J end lost 4 bases, and 3 bases lay between the germline ends. The V gene's germline CDR1 is LNHDA and CDR2 SQIVND (reference sequence).

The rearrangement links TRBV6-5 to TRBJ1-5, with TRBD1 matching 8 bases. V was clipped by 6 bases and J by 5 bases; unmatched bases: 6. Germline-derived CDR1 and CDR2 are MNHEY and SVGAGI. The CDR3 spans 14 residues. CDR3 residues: CASRKTGVDQPQHF. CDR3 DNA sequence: TGTGCCAGCAGAAAGACAGGGGTAGATCAGCCCCAGCATTTT.

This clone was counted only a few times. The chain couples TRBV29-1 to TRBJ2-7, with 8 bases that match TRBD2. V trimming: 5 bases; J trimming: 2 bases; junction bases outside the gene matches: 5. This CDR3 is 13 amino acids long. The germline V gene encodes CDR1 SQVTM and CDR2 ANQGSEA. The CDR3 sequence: CSVYSGATYEQYF. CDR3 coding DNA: TGCAGCGTTTATAGCGGGGCCACCTACGAGCAGTACTTC.

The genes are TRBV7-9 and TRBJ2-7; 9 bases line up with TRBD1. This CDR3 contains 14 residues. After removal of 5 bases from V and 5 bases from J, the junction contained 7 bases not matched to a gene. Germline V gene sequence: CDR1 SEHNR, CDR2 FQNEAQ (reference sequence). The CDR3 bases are TGTGCCAGCAGCCGTCCGGGACAGGGCCACGAGCAGTACTTC. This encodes CASSRPGQGHEQYF.

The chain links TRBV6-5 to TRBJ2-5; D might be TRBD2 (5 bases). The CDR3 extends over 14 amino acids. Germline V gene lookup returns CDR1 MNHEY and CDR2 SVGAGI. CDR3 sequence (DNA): TGTACAAGCAAAGTAGCGAAAGACCAAGAGACCCAGTACTTC. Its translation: CTSKVAKDQETQYF.

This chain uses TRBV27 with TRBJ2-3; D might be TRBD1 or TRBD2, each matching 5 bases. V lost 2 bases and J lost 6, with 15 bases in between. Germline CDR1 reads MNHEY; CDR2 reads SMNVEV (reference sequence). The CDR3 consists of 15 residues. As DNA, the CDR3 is TGTGCCAGCAGTTTAAAAGCCGGGGCCGAGGATACGCAGTATTTT. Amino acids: CASSLKAGAEDTQYF.

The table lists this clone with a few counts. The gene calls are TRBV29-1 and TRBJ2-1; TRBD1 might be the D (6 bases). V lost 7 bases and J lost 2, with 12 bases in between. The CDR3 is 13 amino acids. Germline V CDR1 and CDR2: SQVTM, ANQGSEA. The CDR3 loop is CSAPGQPYNEQFF. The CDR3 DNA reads TGCAGCGCCCCCGGACAGCCCTACAATGAGCAGTTCTTC.

The CDR3: CASRQGGEQFF. The CDR3 region has the DNA TGTGCCAGCAGGCAAGGGGGTGAGCAGTTCTTC. The V and J genes are TRBV5-6 and TRBJ2-1; D may be TRBD1 (6 bases). V lost 5 bases, J lost 9 bases, and 9 bases lay in between. This CDR3 comprises 11 residues. Germline assignment: CDR1 SGHDT and CDR2 YYEEEE.

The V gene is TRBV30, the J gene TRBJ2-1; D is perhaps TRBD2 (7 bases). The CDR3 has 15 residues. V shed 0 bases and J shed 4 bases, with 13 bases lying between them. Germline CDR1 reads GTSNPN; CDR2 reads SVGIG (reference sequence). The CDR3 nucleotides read TGTGCCTGGAGTGTACCGGGGAGGGGGTACAATGAGCAGTTCTTC. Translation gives CAWSVPGRGYNEQFF.

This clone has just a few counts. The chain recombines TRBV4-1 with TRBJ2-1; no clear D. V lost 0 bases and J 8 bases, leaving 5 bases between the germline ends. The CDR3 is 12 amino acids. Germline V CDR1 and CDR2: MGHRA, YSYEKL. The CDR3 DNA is TGCGCCAGCAGCCAAGATGGAGATGAGCAGTTCTTC. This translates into CASSQDGDEQFF.

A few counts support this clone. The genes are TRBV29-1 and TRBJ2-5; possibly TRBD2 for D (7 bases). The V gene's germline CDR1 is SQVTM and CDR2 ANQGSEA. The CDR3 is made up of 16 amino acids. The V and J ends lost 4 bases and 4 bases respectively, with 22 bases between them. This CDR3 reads CSVGGGGGETRETQYF. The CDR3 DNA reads TGCAGCGTTGGGGGGGGCGGAGGGGAAACTCGAGAGACCCAGTACTTC.

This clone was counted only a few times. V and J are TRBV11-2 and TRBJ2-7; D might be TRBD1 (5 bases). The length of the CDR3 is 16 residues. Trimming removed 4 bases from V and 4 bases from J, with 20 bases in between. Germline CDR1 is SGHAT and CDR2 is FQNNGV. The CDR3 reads CASSSSSRVGFYEQYF. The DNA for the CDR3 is TGTGCCAGCAGCTCATCATCCAGGGTCGGTTTTTACGAGCAGTACTTC.

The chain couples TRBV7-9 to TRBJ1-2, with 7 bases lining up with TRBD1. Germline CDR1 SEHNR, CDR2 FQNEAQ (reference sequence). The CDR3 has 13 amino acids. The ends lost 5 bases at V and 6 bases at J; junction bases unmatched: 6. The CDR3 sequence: CASSARTGDGYTF. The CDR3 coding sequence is TGTGCCAGCAGCGCTCGGACAGGCGATGGCTACACCTTC.

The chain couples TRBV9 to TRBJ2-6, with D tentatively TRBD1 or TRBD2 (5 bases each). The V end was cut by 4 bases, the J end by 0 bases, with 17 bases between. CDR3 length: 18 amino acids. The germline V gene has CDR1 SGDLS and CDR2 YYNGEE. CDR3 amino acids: CASSLRRGPASGANVLTF. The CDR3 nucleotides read TGTGCCAGCAGCCTCCGAAGGGGACCAGCCTCTGGGGCCAACGTCCTGACTTTC. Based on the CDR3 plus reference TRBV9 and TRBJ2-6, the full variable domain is DSGVTQTPKHLITATGQRVTLRCSPRSGDLSVYWYQQSLDQGLQFLIQYYNGEERAKGNILERFSAQQFPDLHSELNLSSLELGDSALYFCASSLRRGPASGANVLTFGAGSRLTVL.

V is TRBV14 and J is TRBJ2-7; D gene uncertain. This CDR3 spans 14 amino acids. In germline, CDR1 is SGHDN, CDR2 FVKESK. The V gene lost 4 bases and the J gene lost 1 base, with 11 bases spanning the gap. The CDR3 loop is CASSPLTPSYEQYF. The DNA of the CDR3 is TGTGCCAGCAGCCCTCTGACACCTTCCTACGAGCAGTACTTC.

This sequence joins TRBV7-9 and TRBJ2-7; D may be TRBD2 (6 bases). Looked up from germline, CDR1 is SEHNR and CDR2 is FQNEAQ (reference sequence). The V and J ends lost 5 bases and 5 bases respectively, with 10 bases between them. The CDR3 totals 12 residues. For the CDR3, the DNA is TGTGCCAGCAGCCCGGGGGTCAACGAGCAGTACTTC. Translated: CASSPGVNEQYF.

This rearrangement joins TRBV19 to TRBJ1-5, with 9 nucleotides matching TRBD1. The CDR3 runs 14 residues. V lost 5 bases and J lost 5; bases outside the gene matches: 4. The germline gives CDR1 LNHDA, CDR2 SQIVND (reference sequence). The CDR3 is CASSGGQGYQPQHF. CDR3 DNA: TGTGCCAGTAGTGGGGGACAGGGCTATCAGCCCCAGCATTTT.

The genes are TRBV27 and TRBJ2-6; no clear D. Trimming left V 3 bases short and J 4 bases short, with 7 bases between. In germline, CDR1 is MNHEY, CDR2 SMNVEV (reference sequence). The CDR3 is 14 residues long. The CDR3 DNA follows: TGTGCCAGCAGTTTCCGGGCCGGGGCCAACGTCCTGACTTTC. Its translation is CASSFRAGANVLTF.

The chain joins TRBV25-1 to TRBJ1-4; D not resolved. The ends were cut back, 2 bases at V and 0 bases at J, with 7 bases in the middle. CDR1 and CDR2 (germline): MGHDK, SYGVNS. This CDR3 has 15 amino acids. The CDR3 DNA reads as TGTGCCAGCAGTGAACTGAGGGCAACTAATGAAAAACTGTTTTTT. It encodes CASSELRATNEKLFF. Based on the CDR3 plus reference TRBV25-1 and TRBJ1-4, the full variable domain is EADIYQTPRYLVIGTGKKITLECSQTMGHDKMYWYQQDPGMELHLIHYSYGVNSTEKGDLSSESTVSRIRTEHFPLTLESARPSHTSQYLCASSELRATNEKLFFGSGTQLSVL.

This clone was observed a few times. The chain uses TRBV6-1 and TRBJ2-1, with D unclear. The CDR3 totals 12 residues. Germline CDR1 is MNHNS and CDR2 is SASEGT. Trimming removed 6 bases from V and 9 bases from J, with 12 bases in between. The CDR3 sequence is CASSDGRGEQFF. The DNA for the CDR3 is TGTGCCAGCAGCGACGGTCGTGGTGAGCAGTTCTTC.

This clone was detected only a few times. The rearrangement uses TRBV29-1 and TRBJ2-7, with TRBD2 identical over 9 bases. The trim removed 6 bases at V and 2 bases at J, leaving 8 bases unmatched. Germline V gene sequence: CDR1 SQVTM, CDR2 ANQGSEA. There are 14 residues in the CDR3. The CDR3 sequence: CSVSLAGVTYEQYF. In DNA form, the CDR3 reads TGCAGCGTGTCGTTAGCGGGAGTAACCTACGAGCAGTACTTC.

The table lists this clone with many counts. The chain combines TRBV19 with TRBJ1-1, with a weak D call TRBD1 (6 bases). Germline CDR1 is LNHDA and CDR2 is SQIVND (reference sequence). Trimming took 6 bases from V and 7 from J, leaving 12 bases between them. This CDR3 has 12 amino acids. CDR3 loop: CASRLGQLEAFF. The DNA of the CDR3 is TGTGCCAGTAGATTAGGACAGCTTGAAGCTTTCTTT.

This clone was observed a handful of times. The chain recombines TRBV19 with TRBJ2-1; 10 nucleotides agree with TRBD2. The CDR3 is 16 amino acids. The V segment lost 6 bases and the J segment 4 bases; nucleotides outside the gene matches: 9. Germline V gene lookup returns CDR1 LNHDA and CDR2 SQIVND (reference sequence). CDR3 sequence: CASSDLTSGDYNEQFF. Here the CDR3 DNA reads TGTGCCAGTAGCGATCTAACTAGCGGGGATTACAATGAGCAGTTCTTC.

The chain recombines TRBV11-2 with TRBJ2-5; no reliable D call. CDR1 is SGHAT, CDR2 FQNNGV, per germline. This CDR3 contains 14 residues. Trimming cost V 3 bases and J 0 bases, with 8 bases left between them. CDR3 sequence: CASSFKGYQETQYF. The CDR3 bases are TGTGCCAGCAGCTTCAAGGGATACCAAGAGACCCAGTACTTC.

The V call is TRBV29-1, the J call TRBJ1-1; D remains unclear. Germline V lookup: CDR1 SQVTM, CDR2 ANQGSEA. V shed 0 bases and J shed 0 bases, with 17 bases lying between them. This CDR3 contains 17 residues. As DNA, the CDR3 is TGCAGCGTTGAAGATAACGGATTAAGTGGGGTGAACACTGAAGCTTTCTTT. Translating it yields CSVEDNGLSGVNTEAFF.

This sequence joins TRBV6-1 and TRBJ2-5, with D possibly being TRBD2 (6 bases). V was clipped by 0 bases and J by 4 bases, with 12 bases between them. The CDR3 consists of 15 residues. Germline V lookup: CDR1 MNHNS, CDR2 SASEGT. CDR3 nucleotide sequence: TGTGCCAGCAGTGAAGCGCTTGCCGGGGGAGAGACCCAGTACTTC. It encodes CASSEALAGGETQYF.

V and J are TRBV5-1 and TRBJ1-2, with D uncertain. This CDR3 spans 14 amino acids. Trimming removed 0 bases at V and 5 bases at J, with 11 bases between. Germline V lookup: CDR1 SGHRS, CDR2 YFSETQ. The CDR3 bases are TGCGCCAGCAGCTTGGAATCGGTGGGGTATGGCTACACCTTC. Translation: CASSLESVGYGYTF. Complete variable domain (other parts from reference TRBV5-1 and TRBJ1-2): KAGVTQTPRYLIKTRGQQVTLSCSPISGHRSVSWYQQTPGQGLQFLFEYFSETQRNKGNFPGRFSGRQFSNSRSEMNVSTLELGDSALYLCASSLESVGYGYTFGSGTRLTVV.